This T cell receptor beta chain was recovered during a study of cytomegalovirus exposure and HLA in healthy donors. Study observations and caveats: Certain indistinguishable V segments, among them TRBV6-2 and TRBV6-3, were excluded. Later analysis identified several of the most significant clusters that appeared linked to common viral pathogens. According to an earlier analysis, most TCR beta V segments yielded productive rearrangements about 90% or about 30% of the time.

The CDR3 extends over 15 amino acids. Trimming took 5 bases from V and 7 from J; bases not matched to a gene: 11. CDR1 MNHEY and CDR2 SMNVEV come from the germline V gene (reference sequence). On this clone itself: The antigen is undetermined.

PCR was performed using 60 Vbeta and 13 Jbeta primers. Method: immunoSEQ multiplex PCR; TCRdb's copy keeps in-frame clones and lacks some. The table lists 85,000 to 120,000 clones, 70% to 80% of them singletons. This sequence was found in a man aged 55 to 69 in good health and CMV-seronegative. Sequencing used PBMCs. The rearrangement links TRBV27 to TRBJ1-2, with 9 bases fitting TRBD1. The CDR3 DNA reads as TGTGCCAGCAGTCCGGGACAGGGAAGGAGCAGTGGCTACACCTTC. Translating gives CASSPGQGRSSGYTF.